Below are 2 T cell receptor beta chains sequenced from a single sample in a study of blood T cell repertoires in COVID-19. Sequencing used immunoSEQ multiplex PCR; TCRdb keeps in-frame clones, though not all of them. The sample holds around 43,000 clones; under 90% are singletons and the top ten take 20% to 25%. The sequencing input was peripheral blood. The receptor set was obtained from a man aged 45 to 65 with active COVID-19.

This chain uses TRBV6-1 with TRBJ2-3; tentative D call: TRBD2 (6 bases). The germline gives CDR1 MNHNS, CDR2 SASEGT. The CDR3 is 15 residues long. Between the trimmed V and J ends, which lost 0 bases and 2 bases, there was a span of 9 bases. The CDR3 loop is CASSEAMRDTDTQYF. The DNA of the CDR3 is TGTGCCAGCAGTGAAGCGATGCGGGACACAGATACGCAGTATTTT.

As concerns this clone: A read error is possible here, since a much larger clone lies one base away. The CDR3 DNA follows: TGTGCCAGCAGCTTGGCCCACAGCTACGAGCAGTACTTC. Protein product: CASSLAHSYEQYF. The chain carries TRBV11-2 and TRBJ2-7; D is uncertain. Trimming cost V 3 bases and J 3 bases, with 9 bases left between them. CDR3 length: 13 residues. CDR1 is SGHAT and CDR2 is FQNNGV in the germline V gene.